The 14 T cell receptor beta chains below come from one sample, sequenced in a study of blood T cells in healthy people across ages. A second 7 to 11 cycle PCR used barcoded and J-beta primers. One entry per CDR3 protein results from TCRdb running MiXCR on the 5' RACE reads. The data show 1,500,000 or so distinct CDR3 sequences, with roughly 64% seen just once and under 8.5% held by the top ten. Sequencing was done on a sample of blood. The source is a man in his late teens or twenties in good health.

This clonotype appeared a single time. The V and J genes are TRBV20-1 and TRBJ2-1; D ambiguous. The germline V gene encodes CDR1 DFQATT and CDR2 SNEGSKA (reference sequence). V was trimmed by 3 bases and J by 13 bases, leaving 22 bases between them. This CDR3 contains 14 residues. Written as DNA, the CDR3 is TGCAGTGCTAGGGAGAGGATTAGCTTGGAGACCCAGTTCTTC. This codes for CSARERISLETQFF.

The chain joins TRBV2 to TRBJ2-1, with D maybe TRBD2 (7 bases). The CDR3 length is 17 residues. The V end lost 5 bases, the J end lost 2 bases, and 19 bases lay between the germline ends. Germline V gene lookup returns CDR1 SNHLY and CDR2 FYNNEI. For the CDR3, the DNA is TGTGCCAGCAGTTTCTATTTGGGGGGGCTGGCCTACAATGAGCAGTTCTTC. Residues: CASSFYLGGLAYNEQFF.

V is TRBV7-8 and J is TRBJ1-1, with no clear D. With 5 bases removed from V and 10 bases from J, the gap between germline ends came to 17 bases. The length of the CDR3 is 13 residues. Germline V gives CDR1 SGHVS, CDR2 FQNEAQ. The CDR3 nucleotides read TGTGCCAGCAGCCAGATGGAGCTGGCGCGAGCTTTCTTT. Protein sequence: CASSQMELARAFF.

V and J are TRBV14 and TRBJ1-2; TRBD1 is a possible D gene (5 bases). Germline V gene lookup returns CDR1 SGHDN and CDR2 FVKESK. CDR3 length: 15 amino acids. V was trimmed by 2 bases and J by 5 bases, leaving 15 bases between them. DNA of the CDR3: TGTGCCAGCAGCCAATACGAGGCGACAGCATATGGCTACACCTTC. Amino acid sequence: CASSQYEATAYGYTF.

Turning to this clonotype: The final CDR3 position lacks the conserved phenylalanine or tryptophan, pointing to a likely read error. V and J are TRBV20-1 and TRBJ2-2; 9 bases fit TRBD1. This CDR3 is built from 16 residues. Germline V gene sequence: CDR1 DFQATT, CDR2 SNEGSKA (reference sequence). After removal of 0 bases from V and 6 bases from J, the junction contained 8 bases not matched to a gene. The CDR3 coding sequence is TGCAGTGCTAGAGAACTCCGGGACAGGGCATCCGGGGAGCTGTTTGTT. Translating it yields CSARELRDRASGELFV.

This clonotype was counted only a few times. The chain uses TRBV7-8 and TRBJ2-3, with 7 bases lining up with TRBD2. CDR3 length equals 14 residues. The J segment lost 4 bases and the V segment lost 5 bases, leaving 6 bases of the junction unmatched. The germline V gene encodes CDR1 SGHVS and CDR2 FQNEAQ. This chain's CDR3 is CASSVRLAPDTQYF. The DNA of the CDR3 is TGTGCCAGCAGCGTTCGACTAGCCCCAGATACGCAGTATTTT.

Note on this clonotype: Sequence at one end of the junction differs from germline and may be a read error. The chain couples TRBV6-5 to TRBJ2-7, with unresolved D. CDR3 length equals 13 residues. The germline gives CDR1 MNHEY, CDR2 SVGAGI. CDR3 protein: CASSDSSGDEQYF. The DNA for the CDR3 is TGTGCCAGCAGTGACTCGAGTGGGGACGAGCAGTACTTC.

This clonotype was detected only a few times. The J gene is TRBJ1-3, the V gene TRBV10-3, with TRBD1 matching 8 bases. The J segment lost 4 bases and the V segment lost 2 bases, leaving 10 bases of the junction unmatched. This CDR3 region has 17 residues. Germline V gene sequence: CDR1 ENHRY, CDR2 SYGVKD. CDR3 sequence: CAISEPLAGTGGNTIYF. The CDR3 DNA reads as TGTGCCATCAGTGAGCCATTGGCCGGGACAGGCGGAAACACCATATATTTT.

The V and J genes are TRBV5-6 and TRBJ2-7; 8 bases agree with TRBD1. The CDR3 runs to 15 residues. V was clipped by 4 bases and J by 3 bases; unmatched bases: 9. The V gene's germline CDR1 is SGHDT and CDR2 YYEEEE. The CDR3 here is CASSLWSGQGYEQYF. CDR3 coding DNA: TGTGCCAGCAGCCTCTGGTCCGGACAGGGCTACGAGCAGTACTTC.

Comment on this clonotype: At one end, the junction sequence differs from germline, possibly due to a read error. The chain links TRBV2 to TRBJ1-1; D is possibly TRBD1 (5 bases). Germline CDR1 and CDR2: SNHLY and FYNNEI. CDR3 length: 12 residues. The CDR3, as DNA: TGTGTCAGCAGGCAAGGGGAATCTGAAGCTTTCTTT. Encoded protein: CVSRQGESEAFF.

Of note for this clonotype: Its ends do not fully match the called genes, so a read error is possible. The CDR3 loop is CASGVALGGASYEQYF. In DNA, the CDR3 is TGTGCCAGCGGCGTAGCTCTCGGCGGGGCCTCCTACGAGCAGTACTTC. The V call is TRBV9, the J call TRBJ2-7; TRBD2 is a possible D gene (6 bases). The germline CDR1 and CDR2 sequences are SGDLS and YYNGEE. CDR3 length equals 16 residues.

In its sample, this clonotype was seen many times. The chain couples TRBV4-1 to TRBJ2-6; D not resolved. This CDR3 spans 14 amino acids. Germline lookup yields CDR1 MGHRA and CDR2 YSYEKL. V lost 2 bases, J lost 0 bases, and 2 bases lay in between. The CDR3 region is CASSQSSGANVLTF. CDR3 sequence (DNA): TGCGCCAGCAGCCAAAGCTCTGGGGCCAACGTCCTGACTTTC.

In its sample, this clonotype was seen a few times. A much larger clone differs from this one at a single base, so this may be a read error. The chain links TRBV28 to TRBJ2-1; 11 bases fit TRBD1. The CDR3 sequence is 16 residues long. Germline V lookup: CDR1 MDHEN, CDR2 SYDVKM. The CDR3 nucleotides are TGTGCCAGCAGTTACGGGGACAGGGGGGGAGCCAATGAGAAGTTCTTC. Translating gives CASSYGDRGGANEKFF.

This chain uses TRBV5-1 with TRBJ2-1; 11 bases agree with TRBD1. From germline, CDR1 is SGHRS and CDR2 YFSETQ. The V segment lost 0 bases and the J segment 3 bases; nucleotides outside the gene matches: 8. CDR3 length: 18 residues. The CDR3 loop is CASSLDLPGQGGYNEQFF. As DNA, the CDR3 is TGCGCCAGCAGCTTGGACCTCCCGGGACAGGGGGGCTACAATGAGCAGTTCTTC.